This TCR beta chain stems from a study of neurological immune-mediated disorders (dated by TCRdb to the late 2010s). General notes on the study: The study compared peripheral blood TCR-beta repertoires of HTLV-I-associated myelopathy (HAM/TSP) patients, multiple sclerosis patients and healthy controls using UMI-based sequencing. Longitudinal samples, technical triplicates and paired sorted CD4+ and CD8+ T-cell subsets, alongside PBMC samples, were included among the roughly 100 TCR-beta libraries. The cohort was made up of 60 to 75 subjects, consisting of 14 HAM/TSP patients, 34 multiple sclerosis patients and 20 healthy controls. General study outcomes and caveats: Expanded clones from different subjects shared no identical CDR3 amino acid sequences, which suggests that TCR-beta repertoires were private in all groups. The highest TCR clonal expansion was observed in HAM/TSP patients, whereas the lowest was observed in MS patients, even when compared with healthy controls.

cDNA was synthesized by template-switch 5'RACE using a primer with a 10-nucleotide random unique molecular identifier that tagged each TCR transcript. Every sequencing run yielded over 190 million TCR-beta sequences covering 15-18 subjects. The RNeasy kit was used for extraction of total RNA. Using the KAPA Real-time Library Amplification kit, TCR-beta VDJ regions were amplified with primers for the TCR constant region and the 5'RACE anchor. A first PCR added sample indexes and Illumina adaptors, after which a second PCR increased the library yield. After purification with Ampure beads, the TCR product of roughly 650 bp was size-selected on a 2% E-gel SizeSelection system. Before pooling, libraries had their quality checked on a Bioanalyzer, their concentration measured with Qubit, and their quantity determined with the Kapa Library Quantification kit. Paired-end 2 x 150 bp sequencing of the libraries was performed on an Illumina HiSeq 2500. To increase sequence diversity, roughly 25-31% phiX was spiked into each library pool. In the source study's methods: Quality-filtered reads were processed with the UMI-based MiGEC pipeline, which removed over 80% of raw TCR sequences during error correction. VDJ genes were aligned to IMGT germline references, and clonotypes were defined by unique CDR3 amino acid sequence plus V-J genes. Clonal expansion, Shannon diversity and CDR3 relatedness (CalcPairwiseDistances, ClusterSamples) were evaluated with VDJtools, and phylogenetic trees were built with CLCbio workbench. Expanded clones were defined as having at least 8 unique UMIs, based on coefficient-of-variation modelling across technical triplicates. TCRdb's own reprocessing of the public reads used fastp at Q25 and MiXCR and kept productive beta chains. Every entry covers one CDR3 protein and lists the most common genes and DNA from its rows. TCRdb, rather than the study authors, made the V and J calls. A total of around 46,000 distinct CDR3 sequences appear in this sample, roughly 25% of them only once. The top ten clones comprise about 23% of the sample.

In the germline V gene (reference sequence), CDR1 corresponds to GTSNPN and CDR2 to SVGIG. Trimming costs V 3 bases and J 0 bases, and their ends lie 8 bases apart. From the cysteine through the phenylalanine, the CDR3 covers 14 amino acids. Left in the record is the CDR3 DNA by itself, 42 bases read in frame from the first base. The healthy controls were volunteers from a blood bank in Maryland, USA. For the unsorted PBMC libraries, 2 million PBMCs were stored in RNAlater at -80 degrees C until RNA extraction and were used to generate the libraries. Peripheral blood was subjected to Ficoll-Hypaque density gradient centrifugation to isolate PBMCs, which were then cryopreserved in liquid nitrogen. This clonotype was recorded a few times. Its recognized antigen is unknown. No base qualities exist here, and no much larger clone lies one base off it.

Recombination joined TRBV30 with TRBJ2-2; a tentative D match to TRBD1 spans 5 bases. The specimen sequenced was PBMCs. This clonotype was obtained from a woman in her 70s in good health. The CDR3 sequence is CAWRTESNTGELFF. The nucleotide sequence reads as follows: TGTGCCTGGAGGACAGAGTCGAACACCGGGGAGCTGTTTTTT.